This T cell receptor beta chain was documented in a study of T cell changes during pregnancy in multiple sclerosis. The data were produced by immunoSEQ multiplex PCR, yet TCRdb's version contains in-frame clones alone and is incomplete. The sample lists roughly 100,000 clones; roughly 91% were seen once. This CDR3 region has 13 residues. The V end lost 8 bases, the J end lost 8 bases, and 16 bases lay between the germline ends. Germline CDR1 is MNHNS and CDR2 is SASEGT. This chain uses TRBV6-1 with TRBJ2-1; D may be TRBD1 (5 bases). This TCR was recovered from a female donor in good health, enrolled as a control in a pregnancy study. The starting material was peripheral blood, obtained after pregnancy. Here the CDR3 reads CASDQGRFDEQFF. DNA for the CDR3: TGTGCCAGCGACCAGGGCCGTTTCGATGAGCAGTTCTTC.